These 10 T cell receptor beta chains share one sample of origin, sequenced in a study of T cell changes during pregnancy in multiple sclerosis. TCRdb's table, derived via immunoSEQ multiplex PCR, lists solely in-frame clones and lacks some. The data contain about 44,000 clones, roughly 90% of them singletons. Material: CD4+ T cells from peripheral blood mononuclear cells, obtained in the third trimester of pregnancy. Receptors were obtained from a female donor with multiple sclerosis, enrolled in a pregnancy study.

The CDR3 sequence: CASSQGGAEETQYF. Written as DNA, the CDR3 is TGTGCCAGCAGCCAAGGTGGTGCGGAAGAGACCCAGTACTTC. V is TRBV4-2 and J is TRBJ2-5; D gene unclear. The CDR3 has 14 residues. Germline assignment: CDR1 LGHNA and CDR2 YNFKEQ. Trimming stripped 1 base from V and 3 bases from J, with 9 bases between.

V gene TRBV7-9 combines with J gene TRBJ2-7; 7 bases are a match to TRBD1. The CDR3 length is 16 residues. Germline loops: CDR1 SEHNR, CDR2 FQNEAQ (reference sequence). The V gene end was trimmed by 0 bases and the J gene end by 4 bases; junction bases not matched to a gene: 9. The CDR3 DNA reads as TGTGCCAGCAGCTTAGCGGGTGTCGGGACAGTGTACGAGCAGTACTTC. This gives the protein CASSLAGVGTVYEQYF.

In DNA, the CDR3 is TGTGCCAGCAAAGAAGGGACAGGCTCTGGAAACACCATATATTTT. Encoded protein: CASKEGTGSGNTIYF. The V call is TRBV6-6, the J call TRBJ1-3, with 8 bases aligning to TRBD1. CDR3 length equals 15 residues. The V segment lost 7 bases and the J segment 0 bases; nucleotides outside the gene matches: 5. Germline CDR1 is MNHNY and CDR2 is SVGAGI (reference sequence).

This chain links TRBV15 with TRBJ1-2; 9 nucleotides match TRBD1. Per the germline V gene, CDR1 is LNHNV and CDR2 is YYDKDF (reference sequence). The J segment lost 10 bases and the V segment lost 4 bases, leaving 10 bases of the junction unmatched. CDR3 length: 14 residues. In nucleotides, the CDR3 is TGTGCCACCAGCATCGCCGGACAGGGGCTTGACTACACCTTC. Residues: CATSIAGQGLDYTF.

The chain couples TRBV28 to TRBJ1-3, with D unresolved. In germline, CDR1 is MDHEN, CDR2 SYDVKM. V lost 11 bases and J lost 4, with 9 bases in between. The CDR3 totals 11 residues. DNA of the CDR3: TGTGCCTCCCAAGAGGGAAACACCATATATTTT. Residues: CASQEGNTIYF.

J is TRBJ1-1 and V is TRBV28; TRBD1 is a possible D gene (6 bases). Trimming took off 0 bases at V and 0 bases at J, with 14 bases between the two ends. The CDR3 extends over 17 amino acids. The V gene's germline CDR1 is MDHEN and CDR2 SYDVKM. As DNA, the CDR3 is TGTGCCAGCAGTTTATGGGGCAGGGGAGGGATGAACACTGAAGCTTTCTTT. As protein: CASSLWGRGGMNTEAFF.

The chain couples TRBV5-6 to TRBJ2-5; TRBD1 matches at 8 bases. Germline V lookup: CDR1 SGHDT, CDR2 YYEEEE. The CDR3 is made up of 14 amino acids. V lost 2 bases to trimming and J lost 4 bases; unmatched junction nucleotides: 4. The CDR3 region has the DNA TGTGCCAGCAGCTTATGGACAGGGCGAGAGACCCAGTACTTC. Its translation: CASSLWTGRETQYF.

This chain uses TRBV6-1 with TRBJ1-1, with 12 bases matching TRBD1. The CDR3 is 15 residues long. The germline V gene encodes CDR1 MNHNS and CDR2 SASEGT. Trimming removed 6 bases from V and 11 bases from J; junction bases left unmatched: 13. For the CDR3, the DNA is TGTGCCAGCAGCCGCCTCGGGACAGGGGGCAGGGACGCTTTCTTT. It codes for CASSRLGTGGRDAFF.

The rearrangement joins TRBV5-4 to TRBJ1-2; 10 positions match TRBD1. The germline gives CDR1 SGHNT, CDR2 YYREEE (reference sequence). J lost 7 bases, V lost 4 bases, and 10 bases had no gene match. The CDR3 contains 15 residues. In nucleotides, the CDR3 is TGTGCCAGCAGCCCGAGGACAGGGGGAATGCGTGGCTACACCTTC. Amino acids: CASSPRTGGMRGYTF.

The V call is TRBV7-9, the J call TRBJ2-7; 8 nucleotides agree with TRBD1. With 5 bases clipped from V and 7 bases from J, the junction kept 10 bases outside the gene matches. The CDR3 covers 14 residues. Germline V gives CDR1 SEHNR, CDR2 FQNEAQ (reference sequence). The CDR3, as DNA: TGTGCCAGCAGCGCCGGACAGGGTTTGAGAGAGCAGTACTTC. It yields the protein CASSAGQGLREQYF.